This record looks at one T cell receptor (beta chain) sequence and its context. The data stem from a study of blood T cell repertoires in COVID-19. Study background: Italy, Spain and the United States were the sources of the convalescent and acute COVID-19 samples. PBMCs, B-cell-depleted T cells, or T cells provided the cDNA or gDNA that made up the material.

Study processing details: The authors estimated nucleated cell counts from reference gene primer amplification. TCRdb's copy holds only in-frame clones and misses some; the assay was immunoSEQ multiplex PCR. Clone size and V and J calls were adopted from that table, with D and trimming inferred from the DNA. In the table there are 75,000 to 95,000 clones, 90% of which are singletons. The ends lost 6 bases at V and 1 base at J; junction bases unmatched: 3. The CDR3 is made up of 13 amino acids. The V gene is TRBV12-3 or TRBV12-4, the J gene TRBJ2-7, with TRBD1 identical over 7 bases. The sequence was obtained from a human donor in a cohort sampled during active COVID-19. Sequencing was performed on peripheral blood. The CDR3 DNA follows: TGTGCCAGCAGGACAGGGAAATCCTACGAGCAGTACTTC. Protein sequence: CASRTGKSYEQYF.